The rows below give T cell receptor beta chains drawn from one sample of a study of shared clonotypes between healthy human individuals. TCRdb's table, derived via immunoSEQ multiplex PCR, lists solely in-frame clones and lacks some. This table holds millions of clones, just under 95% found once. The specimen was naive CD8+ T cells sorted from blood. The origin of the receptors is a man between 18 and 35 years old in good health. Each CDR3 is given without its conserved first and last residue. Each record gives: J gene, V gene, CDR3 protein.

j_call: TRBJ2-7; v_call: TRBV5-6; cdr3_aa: ASSLGPGYEQY
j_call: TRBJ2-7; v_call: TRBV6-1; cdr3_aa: ASSGTRGYEQY
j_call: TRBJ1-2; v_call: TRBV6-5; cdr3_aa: ASSYSEGAYGYT
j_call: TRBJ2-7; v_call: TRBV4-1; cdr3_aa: ASSLLAGEYEQY
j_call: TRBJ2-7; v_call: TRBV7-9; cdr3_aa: ASSRGTSGIWGEQY
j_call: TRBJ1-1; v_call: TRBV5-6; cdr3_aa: ASSLDRSLQNTEAF
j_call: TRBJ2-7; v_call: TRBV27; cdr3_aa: ASSLVGSYEQY
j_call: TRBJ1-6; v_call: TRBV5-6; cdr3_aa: ASSLLNSPLH
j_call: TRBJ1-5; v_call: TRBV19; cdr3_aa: ASSKGSTNQPQH
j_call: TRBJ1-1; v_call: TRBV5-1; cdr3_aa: ASTSEENTEAF
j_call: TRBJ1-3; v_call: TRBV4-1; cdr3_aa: ASSQDLGVGNTIY
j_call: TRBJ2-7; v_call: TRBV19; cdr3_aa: ASSRLAGSYEQY
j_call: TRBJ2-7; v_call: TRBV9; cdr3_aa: ASSPGQGYEQY
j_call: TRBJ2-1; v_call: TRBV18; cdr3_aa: ASSPLAGDHYNEQF
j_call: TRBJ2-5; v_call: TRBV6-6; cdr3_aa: ASSPFAGGQETQY
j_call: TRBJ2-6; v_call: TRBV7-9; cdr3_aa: ASDAGGHTGANVLT
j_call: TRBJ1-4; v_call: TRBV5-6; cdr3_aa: ASSYWTDEKLF
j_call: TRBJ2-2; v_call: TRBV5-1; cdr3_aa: ASSRRGTSGNTNTGELF
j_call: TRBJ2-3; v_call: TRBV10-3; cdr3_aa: AISEGAGGITDTQY
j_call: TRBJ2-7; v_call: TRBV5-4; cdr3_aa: ASSPGGFYEQY
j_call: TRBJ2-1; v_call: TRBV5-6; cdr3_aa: ASRTGGTAGGEF
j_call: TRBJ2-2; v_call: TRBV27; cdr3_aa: ASSFSGALAGELF
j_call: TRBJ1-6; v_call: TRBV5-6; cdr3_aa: ASSLGTGLSPLH
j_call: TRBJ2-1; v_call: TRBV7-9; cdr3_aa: ASSPPTSGGFYNEQF
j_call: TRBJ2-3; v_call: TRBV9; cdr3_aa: ASSMGSADTQY
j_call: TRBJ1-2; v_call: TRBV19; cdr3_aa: ASSAMGTEYGYT
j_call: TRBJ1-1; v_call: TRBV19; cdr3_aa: ASSIWGPPSEAF
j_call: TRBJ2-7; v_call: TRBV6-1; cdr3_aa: ASAGLVYEQY
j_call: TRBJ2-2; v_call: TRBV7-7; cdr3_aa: ASSLTPSGRHTGELF
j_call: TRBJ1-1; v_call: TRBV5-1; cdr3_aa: ASSYYPGQGTEAF
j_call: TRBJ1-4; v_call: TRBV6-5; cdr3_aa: ASSYSMGSVLF
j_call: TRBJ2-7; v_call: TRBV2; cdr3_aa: ASSEIRGQGFEQY
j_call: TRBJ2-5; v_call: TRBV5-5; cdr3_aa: ASSGEKETQY
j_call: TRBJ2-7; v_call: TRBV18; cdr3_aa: ASSPLPWGRDEQY
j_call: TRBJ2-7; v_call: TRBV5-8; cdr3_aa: ASSWFGSSYEQY
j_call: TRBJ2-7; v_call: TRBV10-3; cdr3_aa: AAGGSYEQY
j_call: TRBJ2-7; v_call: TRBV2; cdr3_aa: ASSGTSGVLSYEQY
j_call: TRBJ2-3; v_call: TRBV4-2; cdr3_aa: ASSQVQGFLQDTQY
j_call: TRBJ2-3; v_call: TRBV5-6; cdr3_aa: ASSLAGFLADTQY
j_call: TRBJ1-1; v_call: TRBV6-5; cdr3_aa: ASRLGSVTEAF
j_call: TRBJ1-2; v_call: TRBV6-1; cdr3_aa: ASGDRVGYGYT
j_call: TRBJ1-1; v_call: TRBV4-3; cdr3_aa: ASSQGEGQGPPEAF